These 8 T cell receptor beta chains were sequenced from one sample in a study of cytomegalovirus exposure and HLA in healthy donors. The PCR contained 60 Vbeta and 13 Jbeta primers. Profiled with immunoSEQ multiplex PCR; TCRdb holds only in-frame clones, not every one. Of about 200,000 clones in the sample, around three quarters were seen once. The source material was PBMCs. These receptors all stem from a man in his thirties or forties in good health and CMV-seronegative.

This chain connects TRBV7-9 to TRBJ2-7; D may be TRBD1 (5 bases). The germline V gene has CDR1 SEHNR and CDR2 FQNEAQ (reference sequence). The V end lost 1 base, the J end lost 6 bases, and 7 bases lay between the germline ends. The CDR3 covers 12 residues. CDR3 loop: CASSLGGVEQYF. The CDR3 DNA reads TGTGCCAGCAGCTTAGGGGGCGTCGAGCAGTACTTC.

V is TRBV19 and J is TRBJ2-7; 7 nucleotides match TRBD2. J was trimmed by 5 bases and V by 7 bases; bases with no gene match: 8. The CDR3 length is 13 residues. CDR1 and CDR2 from the germline V gene are LNHDA and SQIVND (reference sequence). The CDR3 reads CASTRGDTDEQYF. DNA for the CDR3: TGTGCCAGTACCCGGGGGGATACCGACGAGCAGTACTTC. Full variable domain (outside the CDR3, taken from reference TRBV19 and TRBJ2-7): DGGITQSPKYLFRKEGQNVTLSCEQNLNHDAMYWYRQDPGQGLRLIYYSQIVNDFQKGDIAEGYSVSREKKESFPLTVTSAQKNPTAFYLCASTRGDTDEQYFGPGTRLTVT.

This chain connects TRBV27 to TRBJ1-2; D uncertain. CDR1 and CDR2 (germline): MNHEY, SMNVEV (reference sequence). The CDR3 has 14 amino acids. V lost 2 bases to trimming and J lost 3 bases, with 10 bases between them. In nucleotides, the CDR3 is TGTGCCAGCAGTTTAACGTACGGAGACTATGGCTACACCTTC. Translation: CASSLTYGDYGYTF.

The chain combines TRBV7-6 with TRBJ1-5; the match to TRBD1 covers 7 bases. CDR1 SGHVS and CDR2 FNYEAQ come from the germline V gene. V trimming: 3 bases; J trimming: 0 bases; junction bases outside the gene matches: 2. The CDR3 consists of 15 residues. CDR3 sequence (DNA): TGTGCCAGCAGCTTGACAGGGAATAGCAATCAGCCCCAGCATTTT. It specifies CASSLTGNSNQPQHF.

CDR3 DNA: TGTGCCAGCAGGCAACTTGGAGGGAATCAGCCCCAGCATTTT. It is translated as CASRQLGGNQPQHF. The chain employs TRBV5-5 and TRBJ1-5; D call uncertain. Between the trimmed V and J ends, which lost 5 bases and 4 bases, there was a span of 13 bases. This CDR3 spans 14 amino acids. The germline CDR1 and CDR2 sequences are SGHKS and YYEKEE (reference sequence).

V gene TRBV28 combines with J gene TRBJ2-3; possibly TRBD1 for D (6 bases). V shed 7 bases and J shed 4 bases, with 18 bases lying between them. The V gene's germline CDR1 is MDHEN and CDR2 SYDVKM. CDR3 length equals 15 residues. DNA of the CDR3: TGTGCCAGCATCGGCGCAGGGGCGCGGGCAGATACGCAGTATTTT. Its translation is CASIGAGARADTQYF.

The table lists this clone with a count of one. V usage is TRBV5-1 and J usage is TRBJ2-3, with 7 bases that match TRBD2. Germline V CDR1 and CDR2: SGHRS, YFSETQ. Trimming at V came to 1 base and at J to 6 bases, leaving 8 bases not matched to a gene. The CDR3 spans 15 residues. The CDR3 region has the DNA TGCGCCAGCAGCTTGCGGGCGGGAGCGGGCGATACGCAGTATTTT. As protein: CASSLRAGAGDTQYF.

The chain employs TRBV7-9 and TRBJ2-7, with TRBD1 as a possible D gene (6 bases). The CDR3 covers 16 residues. V was pared by 5 bases and J by 3 bases, with 20 bases between. Germline assignment: CDR1 SEHNR and CDR2 FQNEAQ (reference sequence). The chain's CDR3 is CASSQPQGTRVYEQYF. The DNA of the CDR3 is TGTGCCAGCAGCCAACCCCAGGGGACCCGCGTCTACGAGCAGTACTTC.